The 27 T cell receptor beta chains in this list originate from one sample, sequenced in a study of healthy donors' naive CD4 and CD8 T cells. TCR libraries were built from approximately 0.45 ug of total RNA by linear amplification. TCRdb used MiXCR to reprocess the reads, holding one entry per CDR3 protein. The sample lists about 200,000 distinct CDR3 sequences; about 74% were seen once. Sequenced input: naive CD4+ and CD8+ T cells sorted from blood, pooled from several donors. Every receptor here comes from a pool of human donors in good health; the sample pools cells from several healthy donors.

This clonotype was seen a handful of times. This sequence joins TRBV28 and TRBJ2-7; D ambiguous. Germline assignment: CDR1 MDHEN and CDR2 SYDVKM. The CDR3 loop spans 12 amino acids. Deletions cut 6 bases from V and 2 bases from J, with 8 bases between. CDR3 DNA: TGTGCCAGCAGCCTTCAGCCCTACGAGCAGTACTTC. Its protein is CASSLQPYEQYF.

CDR3 sequence: CASSIEGHTLRNSPLHF. DNA for the CDR3: TGTGCCAGTAGTATAGAGGGCCACACCTTAAGGAATTCACCCCTCCACTTT. The chain joins TRBV19 to TRBJ1-6; no reliable D call. Germline CDR1 is LNHDA and CDR2 is SQIVND (reference sequence). Between the trimmed V and J ends, which lost 0 bases and 7 bases, there was a span of 16 bases. CDR3 length: 17 amino acids.

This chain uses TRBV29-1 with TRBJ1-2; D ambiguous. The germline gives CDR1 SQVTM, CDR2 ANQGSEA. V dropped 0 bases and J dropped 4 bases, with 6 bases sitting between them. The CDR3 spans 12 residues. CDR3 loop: CSVEESVYGYTF. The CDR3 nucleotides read TGCAGCGTTGAAGAATCAGTCTATGGCTACACCTTC.

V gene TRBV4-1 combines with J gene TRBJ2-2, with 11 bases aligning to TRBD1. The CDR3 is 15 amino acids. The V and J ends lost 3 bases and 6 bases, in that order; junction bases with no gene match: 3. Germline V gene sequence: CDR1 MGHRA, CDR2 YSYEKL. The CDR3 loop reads CASSHSGQGAGELFF. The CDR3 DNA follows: TGCGCCAGCAGCCACTCGGGACAGGGGGCCGGGGAGCTGTTTTTT.

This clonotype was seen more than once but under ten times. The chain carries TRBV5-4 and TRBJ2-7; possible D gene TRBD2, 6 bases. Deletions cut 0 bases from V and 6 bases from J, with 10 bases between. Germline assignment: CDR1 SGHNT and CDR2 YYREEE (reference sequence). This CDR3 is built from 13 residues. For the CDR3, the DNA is TGTGCCAGCAGCTTGGATCGAGCGGGCGAGCAGTACTTC. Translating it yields CASSLDRAGEQYF.

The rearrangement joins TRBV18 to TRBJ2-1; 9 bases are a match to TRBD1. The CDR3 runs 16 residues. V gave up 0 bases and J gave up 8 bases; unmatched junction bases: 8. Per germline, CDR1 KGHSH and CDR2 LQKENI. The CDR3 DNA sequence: TGTGCCAGCTCACCACCTGGGACAGGGATATGGTATGAGCAGTTCTTC. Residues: CASSPPGTGIWYEQFF.

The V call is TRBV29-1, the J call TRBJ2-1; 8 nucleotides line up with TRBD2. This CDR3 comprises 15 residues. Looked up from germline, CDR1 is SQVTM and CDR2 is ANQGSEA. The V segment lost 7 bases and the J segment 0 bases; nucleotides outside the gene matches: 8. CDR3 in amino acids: CSAGLAEFSYNEQFF. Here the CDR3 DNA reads TGCAGCGCCGGACTAGCAGAATTCTCCTACAATGAGCAGTTCTTC.

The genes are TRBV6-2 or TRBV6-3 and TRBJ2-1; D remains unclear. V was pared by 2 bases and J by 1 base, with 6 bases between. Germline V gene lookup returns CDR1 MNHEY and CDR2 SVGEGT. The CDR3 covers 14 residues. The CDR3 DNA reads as TGTGCCAGCAGTTACGGGTCTTCCTACAATGAGCAGTTCTTC. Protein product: CASSYGSSYNEQFF.

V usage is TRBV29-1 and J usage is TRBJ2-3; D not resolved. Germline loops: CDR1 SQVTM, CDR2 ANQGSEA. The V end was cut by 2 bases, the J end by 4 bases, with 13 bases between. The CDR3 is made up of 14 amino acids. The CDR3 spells CSVEYSGQPDTQYF. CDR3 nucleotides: TGCAGCGTTGAATACAGTGGTCAACCAGATACGCAGTATTTT.

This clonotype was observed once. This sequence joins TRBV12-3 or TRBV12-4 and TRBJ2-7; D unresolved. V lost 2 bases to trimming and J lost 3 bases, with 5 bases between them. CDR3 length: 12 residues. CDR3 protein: CASSLRLYEQYF. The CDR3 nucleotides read TGTGCCAGCAGTTTAAGGCTCTACGAGCAGTACTTC.

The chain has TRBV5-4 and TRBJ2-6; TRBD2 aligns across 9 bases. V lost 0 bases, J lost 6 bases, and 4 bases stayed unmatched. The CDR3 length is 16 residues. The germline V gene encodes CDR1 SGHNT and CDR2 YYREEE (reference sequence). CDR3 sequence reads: CASSLGTSAEANVLTF. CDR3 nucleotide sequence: TGTGCCAGCAGCTTGGGGACTAGCGCAGAGGCCAACGTCCTGACTTTC.

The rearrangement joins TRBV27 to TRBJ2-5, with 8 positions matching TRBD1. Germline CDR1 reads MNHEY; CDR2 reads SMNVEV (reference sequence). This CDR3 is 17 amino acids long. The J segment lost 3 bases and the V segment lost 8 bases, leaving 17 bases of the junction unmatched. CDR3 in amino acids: CASRFYRGTGGKETQYF. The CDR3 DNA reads TGTGCCAGCCGCTTCTACCGGGGAACAGGGGGTAAAGAGACCCAGTACTTC.

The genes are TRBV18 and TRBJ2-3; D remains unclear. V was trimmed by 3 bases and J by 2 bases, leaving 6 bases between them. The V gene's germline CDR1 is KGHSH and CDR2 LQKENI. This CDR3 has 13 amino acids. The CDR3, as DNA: TGTGCCAGCTCACCGGACCTCACAGATACGCAGTATTTT. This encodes CASSPDLTDTQYF.

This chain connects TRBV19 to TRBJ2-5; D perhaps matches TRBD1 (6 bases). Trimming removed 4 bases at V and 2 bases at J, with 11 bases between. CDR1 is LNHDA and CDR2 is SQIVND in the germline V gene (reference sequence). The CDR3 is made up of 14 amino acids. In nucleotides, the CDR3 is TGTGCCAGTAGTAATATGGGACATCAAGAGACCCAGTACTTC. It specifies CASSNMGHQETQYF.

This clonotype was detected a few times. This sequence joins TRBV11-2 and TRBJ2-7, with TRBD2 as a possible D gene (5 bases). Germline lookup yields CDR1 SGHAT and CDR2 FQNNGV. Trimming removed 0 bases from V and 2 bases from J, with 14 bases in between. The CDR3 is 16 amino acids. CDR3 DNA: TGTGCCAGCAGCTTAGATCTGGAGGAGTTCACCTACGAGCAGTACTTC. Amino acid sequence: CASSLDLEEFTYEQYF.

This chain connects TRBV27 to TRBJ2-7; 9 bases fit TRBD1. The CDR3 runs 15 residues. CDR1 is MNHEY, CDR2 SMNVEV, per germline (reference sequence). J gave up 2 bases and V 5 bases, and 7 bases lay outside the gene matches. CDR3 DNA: TGTGCCAGCAGTCTCCGACAGGGGGTCACCTACGAGCAGTACTTC. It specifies CASSLRQGVTYEQYF.

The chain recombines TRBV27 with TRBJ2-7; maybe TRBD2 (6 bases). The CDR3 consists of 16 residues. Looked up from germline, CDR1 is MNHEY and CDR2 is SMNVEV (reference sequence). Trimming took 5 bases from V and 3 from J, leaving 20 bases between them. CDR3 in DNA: TGTGCCAGCAGTGCCTTCGGAGGAGCGGGTCTCTACGAGCAGTACTTC. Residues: CASSAFGGAGLYEQYF.

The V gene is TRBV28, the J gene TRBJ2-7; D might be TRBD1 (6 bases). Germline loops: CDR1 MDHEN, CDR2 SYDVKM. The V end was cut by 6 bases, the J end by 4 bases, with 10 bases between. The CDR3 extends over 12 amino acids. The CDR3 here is CASRQTGYEQYF. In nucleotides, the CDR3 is TGTGCCAGCAGACAGACAGGTTACGAGCAGTACTTC.

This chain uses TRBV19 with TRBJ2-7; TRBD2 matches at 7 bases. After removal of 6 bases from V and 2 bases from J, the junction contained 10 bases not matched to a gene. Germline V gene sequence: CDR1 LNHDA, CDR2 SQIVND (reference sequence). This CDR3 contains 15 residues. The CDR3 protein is CASRNVGTTAYEQYF. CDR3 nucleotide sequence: TGTGCCAGTAGGAACGTCGGGACTACCGCCTACGAGCAGTACTTC.

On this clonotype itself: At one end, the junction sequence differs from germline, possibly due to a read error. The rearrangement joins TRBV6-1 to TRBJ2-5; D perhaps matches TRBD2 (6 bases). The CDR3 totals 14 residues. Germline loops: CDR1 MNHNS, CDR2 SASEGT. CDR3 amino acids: CASSEALVAGSRNF. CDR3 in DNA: TGTGCCAGCAGTGAAGCGCTGGTGGCGGGGTCCAGGAACTTC.

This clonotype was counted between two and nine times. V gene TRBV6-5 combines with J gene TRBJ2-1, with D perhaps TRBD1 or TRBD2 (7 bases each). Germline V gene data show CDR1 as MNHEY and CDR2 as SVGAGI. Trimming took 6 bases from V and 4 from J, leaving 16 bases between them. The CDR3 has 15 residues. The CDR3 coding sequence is TGTGCCAGCAGGGTATGGGGGGGACAGTACAATGAGCAGTTCTTC. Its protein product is CASRVWGGQYNEQFF.

The CDR3 DNA reads as TGTGCCAGCAGCTTAGTACCAGGGGGCTATGGCTACACCTTC. Translated: CASSLVPGGYGYTF. The chain is built from TRBV11-2 and TRBJ1-2; 7 bases agree with TRBD1. The ends lost 1 base at V and 4 bases at J; junction bases unmatched: 3. Germline V gives CDR1 SGHAT, CDR2 FQNNGV. There are 14 residues in the CDR3.

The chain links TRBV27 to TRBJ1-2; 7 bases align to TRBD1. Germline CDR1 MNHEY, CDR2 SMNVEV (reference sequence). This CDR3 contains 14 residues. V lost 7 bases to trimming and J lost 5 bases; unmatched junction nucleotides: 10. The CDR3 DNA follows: TGTGCCAGCAATGCCAGGGACAGCCGTTATGGCTACACCTTC. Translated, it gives CASNARDSRYGYTF.

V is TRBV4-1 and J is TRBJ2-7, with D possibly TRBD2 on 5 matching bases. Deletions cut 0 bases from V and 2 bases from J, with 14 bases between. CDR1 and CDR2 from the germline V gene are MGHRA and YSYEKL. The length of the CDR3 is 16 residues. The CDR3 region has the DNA TGCGCCAGCAGCCAAGATCTAGCCAGTTCCCCCTACGAGCAGTACTTC. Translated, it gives CASSQDLASSPYEQYF.

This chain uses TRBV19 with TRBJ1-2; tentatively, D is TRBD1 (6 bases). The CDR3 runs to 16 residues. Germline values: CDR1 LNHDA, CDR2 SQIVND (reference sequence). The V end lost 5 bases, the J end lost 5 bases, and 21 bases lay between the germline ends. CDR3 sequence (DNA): TGTGCCAGTAGTGGCGACGCACAGGGAGGTTGGTATGGCTACACCTTC. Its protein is CASSGDAQGGWYGYTF.

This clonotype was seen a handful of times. The CDR3 loop is CSVDYGLTGELFF. CDR3 in DNA: TGCAGCGTTGATTATGGACTAACCGGGGAGCTGTTTTTT. The V call is TRBV29-1, the J call TRBJ2-2; perhaps TRBD2 as D (6 bases). The germline gives CDR1 SQVTM, CDR2 ANQGSEA. Trimming left V 3 bases short and J 5 bases short, with 10 bases between. The CDR3 is 13 residues long.

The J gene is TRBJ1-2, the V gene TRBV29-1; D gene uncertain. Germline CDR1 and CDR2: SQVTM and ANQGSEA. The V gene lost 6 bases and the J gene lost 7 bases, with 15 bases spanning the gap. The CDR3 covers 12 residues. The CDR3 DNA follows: TGCAGCGTGGCGGGTGGGTCAAGTGGCTACACCTTC. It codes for CSVAGGSSGYTF.